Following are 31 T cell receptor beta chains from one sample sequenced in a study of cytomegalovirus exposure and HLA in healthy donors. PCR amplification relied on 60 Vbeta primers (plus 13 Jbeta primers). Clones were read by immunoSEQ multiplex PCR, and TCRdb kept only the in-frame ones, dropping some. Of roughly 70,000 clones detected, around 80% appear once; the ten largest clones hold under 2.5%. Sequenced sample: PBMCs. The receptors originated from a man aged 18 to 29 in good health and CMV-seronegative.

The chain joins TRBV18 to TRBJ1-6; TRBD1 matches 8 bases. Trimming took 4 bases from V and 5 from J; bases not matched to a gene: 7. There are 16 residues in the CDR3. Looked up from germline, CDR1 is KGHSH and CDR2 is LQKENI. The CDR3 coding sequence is TGTGCCAGCTCACATGGACAGGGCCAGAATAATTCACCCCTCCACTTT. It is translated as CASSHGQGQNNSPLHF.

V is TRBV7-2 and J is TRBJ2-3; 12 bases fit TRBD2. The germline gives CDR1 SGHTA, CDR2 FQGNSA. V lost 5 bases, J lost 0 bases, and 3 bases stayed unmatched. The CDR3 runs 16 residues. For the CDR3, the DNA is TGTGCCAGCAGCCTAGGGACTAGCGGGAGCACAGATACGCAGTATTTT. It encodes CASSLGTSGSTDTQYF.

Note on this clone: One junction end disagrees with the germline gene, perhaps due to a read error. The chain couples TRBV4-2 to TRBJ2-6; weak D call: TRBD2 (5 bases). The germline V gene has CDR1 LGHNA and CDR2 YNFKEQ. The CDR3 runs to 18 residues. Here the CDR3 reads CATSQEPQAGTGANVLTF. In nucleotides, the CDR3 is TGTGCCACCAGCCAAGAGCCCCAGGCGGGTACCGGGGCCAACGTCCTGACTTTC.

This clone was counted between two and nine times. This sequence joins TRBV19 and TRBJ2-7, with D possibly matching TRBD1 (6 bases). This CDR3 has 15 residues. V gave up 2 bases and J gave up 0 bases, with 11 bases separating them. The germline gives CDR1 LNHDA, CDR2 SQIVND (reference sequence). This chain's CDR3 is CASSINPDSSYEQYF. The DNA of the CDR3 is TGTGCCAGTAGTATAAATCCGGACAGCTCCTACGAGCAGTACTTC.

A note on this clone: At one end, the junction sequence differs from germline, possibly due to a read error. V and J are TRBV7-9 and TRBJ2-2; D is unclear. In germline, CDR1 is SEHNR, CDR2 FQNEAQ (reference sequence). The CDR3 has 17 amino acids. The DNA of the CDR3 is TGTGTCAGCAGCCGTCCAGAGGAATTCCGGAACACCGGGGAGCTGTTTTTT. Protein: CVSSRPEEFRNTGELFF.

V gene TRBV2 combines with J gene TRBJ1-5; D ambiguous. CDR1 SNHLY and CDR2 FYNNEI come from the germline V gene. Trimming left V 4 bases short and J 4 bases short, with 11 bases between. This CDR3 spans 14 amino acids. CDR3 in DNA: TGTGCCAGCAGTGTGGAGGCGGGAAATCAGCCCCAGCATTTT. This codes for CASSVEAGNQPQHF.

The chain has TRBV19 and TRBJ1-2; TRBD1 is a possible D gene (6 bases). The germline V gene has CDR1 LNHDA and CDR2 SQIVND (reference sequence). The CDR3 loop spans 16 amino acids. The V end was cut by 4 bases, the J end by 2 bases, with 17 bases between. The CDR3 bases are TGTGCCAGTAGTACCGGGACAAGCCTCCCGAACTATGGCTACACCTTC. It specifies CASSTGTSLPNYGYTF.

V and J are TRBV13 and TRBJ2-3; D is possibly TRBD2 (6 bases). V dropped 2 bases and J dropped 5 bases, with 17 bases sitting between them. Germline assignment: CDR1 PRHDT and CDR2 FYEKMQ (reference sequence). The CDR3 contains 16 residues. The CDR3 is CASSLFQLAGGDTQYF. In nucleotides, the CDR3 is TGTGCCAGCAGCTTATTTCAACTAGCTGGTGGAGATACGCAGTATTTT.

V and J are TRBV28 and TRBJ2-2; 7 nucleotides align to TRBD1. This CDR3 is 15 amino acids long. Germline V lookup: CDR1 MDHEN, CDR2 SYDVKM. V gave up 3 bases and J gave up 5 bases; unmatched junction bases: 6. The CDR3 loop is CASSFRAGGTGELFF. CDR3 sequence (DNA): TGTGCCAGCAGTTTTCGGGCAGGGGGAACCGGGGAGCTGTTTTTT.

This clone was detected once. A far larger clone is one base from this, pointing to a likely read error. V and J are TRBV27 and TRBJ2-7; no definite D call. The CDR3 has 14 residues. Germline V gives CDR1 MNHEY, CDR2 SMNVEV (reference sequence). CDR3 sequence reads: CASRLWAKPYEQYF. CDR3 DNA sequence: TGTGCCAGCCGTTTATGGGCGAAACCCTACGAGCAGTACTTC.

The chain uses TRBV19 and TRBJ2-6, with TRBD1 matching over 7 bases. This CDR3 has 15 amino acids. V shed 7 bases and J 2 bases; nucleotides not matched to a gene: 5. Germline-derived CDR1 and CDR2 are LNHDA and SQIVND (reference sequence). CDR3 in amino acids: CASIRGSTGANVLTF. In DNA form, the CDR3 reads TGTGCCAGTATCAGGGGGAGTACTGGGGCCAACGTCCTGACTTTC.

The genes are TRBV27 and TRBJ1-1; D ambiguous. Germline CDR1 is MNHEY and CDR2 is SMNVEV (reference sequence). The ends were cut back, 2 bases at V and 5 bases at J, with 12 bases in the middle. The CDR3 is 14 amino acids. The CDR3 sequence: CASSLGRGGTEAFF. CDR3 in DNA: TGTGCCAGCAGTTTAGGGCGGGGAGGGACTGAAGCTTTCTTT.

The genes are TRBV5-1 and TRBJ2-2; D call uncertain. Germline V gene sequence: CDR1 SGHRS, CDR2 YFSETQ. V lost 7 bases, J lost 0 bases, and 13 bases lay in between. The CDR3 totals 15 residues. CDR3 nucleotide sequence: TGCGCCAGCTCGACGACACTCCCGAACACCGGGGAGCTGTTTTTT. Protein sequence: CASSTTLPNTGELFF.

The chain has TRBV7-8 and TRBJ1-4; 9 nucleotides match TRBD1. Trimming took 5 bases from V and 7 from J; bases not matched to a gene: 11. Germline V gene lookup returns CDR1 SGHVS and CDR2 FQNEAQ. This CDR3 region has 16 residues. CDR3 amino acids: CASSQHTGTGTEKLFF. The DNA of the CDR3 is TGTGCCAGCAGCCAACACACCGGGACAGGGACTGAAAAACTGTTTTTT.

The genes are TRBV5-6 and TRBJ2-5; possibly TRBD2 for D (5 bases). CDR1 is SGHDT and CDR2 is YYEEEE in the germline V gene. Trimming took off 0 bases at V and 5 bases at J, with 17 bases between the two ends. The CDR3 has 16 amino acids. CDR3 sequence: CASSLVPRRRSETQYF. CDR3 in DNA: TGTGCCAGCAGCTTGGTGCCTAGACGGAGGAGTGAGACCCAGTACTTC. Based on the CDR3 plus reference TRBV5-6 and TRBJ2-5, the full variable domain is DAGVTQSPTHLIKTRGQQVTLRCSPKSGHDTVSWYQQALGQGPQFIFQYYEEEERQRGNFPDRFSGHQFPNYSSELNVNALLLGDSALYLCASSLVPRRRSETQYFGPGTRLLVL.

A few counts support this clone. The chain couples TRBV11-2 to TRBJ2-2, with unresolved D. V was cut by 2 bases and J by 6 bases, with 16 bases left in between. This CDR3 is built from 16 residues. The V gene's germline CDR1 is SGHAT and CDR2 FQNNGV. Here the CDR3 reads CASSLRRLGSSGELFF. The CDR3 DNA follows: TGTGCCAGCAGCTTACGACGACTCGGATCGTCCGGGGAGCTGTTTTTT. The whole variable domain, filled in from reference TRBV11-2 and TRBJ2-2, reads EAGVAQSPRYKIIEKRQSVAFWCNPISGHATLYWYQQILGQGPKLLIQFQNNGVVDDSQLPKDRFSAERLKGVDSTLKIQPAKLEDSAVYLCASSLRRLGSSGELFFGEGSRLTVL.

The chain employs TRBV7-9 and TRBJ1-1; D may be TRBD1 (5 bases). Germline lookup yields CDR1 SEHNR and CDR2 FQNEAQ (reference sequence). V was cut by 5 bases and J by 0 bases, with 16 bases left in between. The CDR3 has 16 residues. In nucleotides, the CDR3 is TGTGCCAGCAGCCACCCAGGGTCCAACATGAACACTGAAGCTTTCTTT. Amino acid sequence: CASSHPGSNMNTEAFF.

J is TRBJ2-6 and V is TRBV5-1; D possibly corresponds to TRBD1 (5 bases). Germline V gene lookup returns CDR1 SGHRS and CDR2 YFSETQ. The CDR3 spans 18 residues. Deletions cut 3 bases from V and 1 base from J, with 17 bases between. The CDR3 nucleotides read TGCGCCAGCAGCTCCGTCAGGGCGCCGGAGTCTGGGGCCAACGTCCTGACTTTC. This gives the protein CASSSVRAPESGANVLTF.

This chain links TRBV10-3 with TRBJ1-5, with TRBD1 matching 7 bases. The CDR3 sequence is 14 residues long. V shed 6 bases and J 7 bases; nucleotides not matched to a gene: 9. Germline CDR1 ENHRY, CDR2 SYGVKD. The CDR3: CAISLTGQGQPQHF. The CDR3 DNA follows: TGTGCCATCAGCTTGACAGGGCAAGGACAGCCCCAGCATTTT.

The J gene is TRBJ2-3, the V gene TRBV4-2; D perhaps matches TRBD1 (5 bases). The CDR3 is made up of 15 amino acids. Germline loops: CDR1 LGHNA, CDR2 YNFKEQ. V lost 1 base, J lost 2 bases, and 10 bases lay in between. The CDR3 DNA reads TGTGCCAGCAGCCAAGGGACACTGCTCACAGATACGCAGTATTTT. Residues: CASSQGTLLTDTQYF.

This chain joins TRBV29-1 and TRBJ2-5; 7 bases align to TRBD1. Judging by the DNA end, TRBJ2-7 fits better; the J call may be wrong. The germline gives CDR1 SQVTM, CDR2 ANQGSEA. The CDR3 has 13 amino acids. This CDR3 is CSVVSRGSYEQYF. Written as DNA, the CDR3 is TGCAGCGTTGTATCCAGGGGGTCCTACGAGCAGTACTTC.

Here the CDR3 reads CASSFSGGKGYGYTF. CDR3 nucleotides: TGTGCCAGCAGTTTTTCAGGTGGCAAAGGATATGGCTACACCTTC. The V gene is TRBV28, the J gene TRBJ1-2; D is undetermined. The V end was cut by 3 bases, the J end by 5 bases, with 16 bases between. CDR3 length: 15 residues. Germline V gene sequence: CDR1 MDHEN, CDR2 SYDVKM.

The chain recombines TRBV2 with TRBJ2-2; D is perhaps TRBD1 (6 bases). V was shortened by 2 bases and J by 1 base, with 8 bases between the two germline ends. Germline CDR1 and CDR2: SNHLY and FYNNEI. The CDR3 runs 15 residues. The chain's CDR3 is CASSELGQNTGELFF. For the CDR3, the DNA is TGTGCCAGCAGTGAATTGGGACAGAACACCGGGGAGCTGTTTTTT.

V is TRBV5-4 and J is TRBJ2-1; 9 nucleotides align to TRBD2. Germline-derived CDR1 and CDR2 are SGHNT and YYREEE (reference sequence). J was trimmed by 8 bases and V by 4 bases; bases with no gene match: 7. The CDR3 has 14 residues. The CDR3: CASSKGTSPDEQFF. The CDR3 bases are TGTGCCAGCAGCAAGGGGACTAGCCCAGATGAGCAGTTCTTC.

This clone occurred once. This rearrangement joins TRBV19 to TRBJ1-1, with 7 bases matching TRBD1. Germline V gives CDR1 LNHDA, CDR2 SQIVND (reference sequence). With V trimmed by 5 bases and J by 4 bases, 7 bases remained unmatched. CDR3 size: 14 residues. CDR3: CASSLLRGVTEAFF. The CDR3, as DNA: TGTGCCAGTAGTTTACTCAGGGGGGTCACTGAAGCTTTCTTT.

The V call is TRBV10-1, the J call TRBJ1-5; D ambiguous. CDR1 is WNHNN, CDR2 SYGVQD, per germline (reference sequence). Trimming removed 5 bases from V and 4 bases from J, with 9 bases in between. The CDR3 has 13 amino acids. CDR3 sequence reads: CASSMGRNQPQHF. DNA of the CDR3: TGCGCCAGCAGTATGGGCAGAAATCAGCCCCAGCATTTT.

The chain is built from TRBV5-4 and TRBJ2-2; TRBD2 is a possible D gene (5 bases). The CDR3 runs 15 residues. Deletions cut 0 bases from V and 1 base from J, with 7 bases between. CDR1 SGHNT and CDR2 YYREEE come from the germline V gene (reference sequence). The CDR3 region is CASSLVGRNTGELFF. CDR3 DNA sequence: TGTGCCAGCAGCTTGGTTGGGAGGAACACCGGGGAGCTGTTTTTT. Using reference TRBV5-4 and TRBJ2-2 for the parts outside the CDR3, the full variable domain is ETGVTQSPTHLIKTRGQQVTLRCSSQSGHNTVSWYQQALGQGPQFIFQYYREEENGRGNFPPRFSGLQFPNYSSELNVNALELDDSALYLCASSLVGRNTGELFFGEGSRLTVL.

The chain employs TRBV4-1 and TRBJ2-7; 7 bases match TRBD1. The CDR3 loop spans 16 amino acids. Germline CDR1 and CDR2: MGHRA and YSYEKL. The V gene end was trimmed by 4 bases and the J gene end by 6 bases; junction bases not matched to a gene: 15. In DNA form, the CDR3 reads TGCGCCAGCAGCCTCTCCCAGGGGGTGCGTACTGGCGAGCAGTACTTC. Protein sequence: CASSLSQGVRTGEQYF.

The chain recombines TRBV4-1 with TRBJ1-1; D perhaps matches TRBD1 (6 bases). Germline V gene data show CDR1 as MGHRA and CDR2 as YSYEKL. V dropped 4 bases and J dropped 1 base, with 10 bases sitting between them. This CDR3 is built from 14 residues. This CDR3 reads CASSLRDKNTEAFF. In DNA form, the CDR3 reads TGCGCCAGCAGCCTGAGGGACAAGAACACTGAAGCTTTCTTT.

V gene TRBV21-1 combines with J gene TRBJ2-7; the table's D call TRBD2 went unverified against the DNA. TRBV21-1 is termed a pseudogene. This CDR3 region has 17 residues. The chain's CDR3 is CASSKSSPRQSSYEQYF. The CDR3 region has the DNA TGTGCCAGCAGCAAATCTAGCCCCCGGCAGAGCTCCTACGAGCAGTACTTC.

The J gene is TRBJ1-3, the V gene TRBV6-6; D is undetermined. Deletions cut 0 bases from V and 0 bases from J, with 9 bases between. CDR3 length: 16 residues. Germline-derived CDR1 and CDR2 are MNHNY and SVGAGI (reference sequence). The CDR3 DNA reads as TGTGCCAGCAGTTACTCGGGAGGGAACTCTGGAAACACCATATATTTT. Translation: CASSYSGGNSGNTIYF.